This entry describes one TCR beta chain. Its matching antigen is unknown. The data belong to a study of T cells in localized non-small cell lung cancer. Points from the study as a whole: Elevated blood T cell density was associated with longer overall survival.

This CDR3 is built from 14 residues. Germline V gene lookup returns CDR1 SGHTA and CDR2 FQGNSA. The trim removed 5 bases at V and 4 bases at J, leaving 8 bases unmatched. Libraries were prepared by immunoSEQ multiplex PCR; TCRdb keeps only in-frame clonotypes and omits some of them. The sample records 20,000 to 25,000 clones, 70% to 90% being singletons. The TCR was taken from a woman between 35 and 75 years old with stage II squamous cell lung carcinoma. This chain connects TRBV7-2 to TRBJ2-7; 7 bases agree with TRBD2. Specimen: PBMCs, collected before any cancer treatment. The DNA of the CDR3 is TGTGCCAGCAGCAATGGACTAGTAGGGTACGAGCAGTACTTC. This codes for CASSNGLVGYEQYF.